This T cell receptor (beta chain) was captured in a study of STAT5B mutations in CD4+ large granular lymphocyte leukemia. Points from the study as a whole: The CD4+ versus CD8+ T-LGLL clonality difference may reflect limited sample size. No patients shared main leukemic clonotypes, though about 25% appeared at low frequency elsewhere. Without putative leukemic clones, patient CD4-sorted repertoires remained more clonal than healthy CD4+ repertoires. 8/27 top patient clones versus 2/35 control clones were TRBV06-family.

Worth noting for this clone: Its target is not known.

Assay used: immunoSEQ multiplex PCR; TCRdb lists only in-frame clones, some missing. This table has 25,000 to 40,000 clones, roughly four fifths appearing once. CDR3 size: 18 residues. Between the trimmed V and J ends, which lost 0 bases and 0 bases, there was a span of 16 bases. Germline CDR1 is LGHNA and CDR2 is YNFKEQ. The sequenced sample was CD4+ T cells from blood buffy coats. This clonotype was sampled from a human donor in good health. The chain couples TRBV4-2 to TRBJ2-3, with D unresolved. For the CDR3, the DNA is TGTGCCAGCAGCCAAGATGAACTGGACGGATCTAGCACAGATACGCAGTATTTT. It encodes CASSQDELDGSSTDTQYF.